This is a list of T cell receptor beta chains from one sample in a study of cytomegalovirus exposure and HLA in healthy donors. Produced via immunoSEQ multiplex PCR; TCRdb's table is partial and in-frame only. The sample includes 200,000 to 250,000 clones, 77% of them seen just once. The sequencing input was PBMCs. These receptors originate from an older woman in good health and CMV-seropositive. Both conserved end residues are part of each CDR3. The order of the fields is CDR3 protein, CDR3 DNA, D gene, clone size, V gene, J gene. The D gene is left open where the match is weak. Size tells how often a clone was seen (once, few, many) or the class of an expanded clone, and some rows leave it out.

CDR3: CASSDGASLDEQYF
DNA: TGTGCCAGTAGTGATGGGGCCTCCTTGGACGAGCAGTACTTC
D: NA
size: NA
V: TRBV19
J: TRBJ2-7

CDR3: CASSLFRGLLQREYF
DNA: TGTGCCAGCAGCTTATTCCGGGGACTATTACAGCGGGAGTACTTC
D: TRBD2
size: NA
V: TRBV7-2
J: TRBJ2-7

CDR3: CASSLRYEQYF
DNA: TGTGCCAGCAGTCTACGCTACGAGCAGTACTTC
D: NA
size: NA
V: TRBV28
J: TRBJ2-7

CDR3: CASSLIGMNQPQHF
DNA: TGTGCCAGCAGCTTAATCGGGATGAATCAGCCCCAGCATTTT
D: NA
size: NA
V: TRBV7-2
J: TRBJ1-5

CDR3: CASSPRQAVNYGYTF
DNA: TGTGCCAGCAGCCCCCGACAGGCGGTTAACTATGGCTACACCTTC
D: NA
size: NA
V: TRBV7-2
J: TRBJ1-2

CDR3: CAISWAGGARAEAFF
DNA: TGTGCCATCAGCTGGGCAGGGGGCGCGAGGGCTGAAGCTTTCTTT
D: TRBD1
size: NA
V: TRBV10-3
J: TRBJ1-1

CDR3: CASSTQGSGKGYTF
DNA: TGTGCCAGCAGTACCCAGGGCAGTGGAAAGGGCTACACCTTC
D: NA
size: NA
V: TRBV28
J: TRBJ1-2

CDR3: CASSQGELIGLAGLEQFF
DNA: TGTGCCAGCAGCCAAGGTGAACTCATCGGACTAGCGGGATTAGAGCAGTTCTTC
D: TRBD2
size: few
V: TRBV4-2
J: TRBJ2-1

CDR3: CASSMGLQNTEAFF
DNA: TGTGCCAGTAGTATGGGACTTCAGAACACTGAAGCTTTCTTT
D: NA
size: NA
V: TRBV19
J: TRBJ1-1

CDR3: CASGPLDSSGNTIYF
DNA: TGTGCTAGTGGTCCGCTGGACAGCTCTGGAAACACCATATATTTT
D: NA
size: few
V: TRBV12-5
J: TRBJ1-3

CDR3: CASSLGSNTNTEAFF
DNA: TGTGCCAGCAGCTTAGGATCCAACACGAACACTGAAGCTTTCTTT
D: NA
size: NA
V: TRBV7-6
J: TRBJ1-1

CDR3: CASSLGGYGYTF
DNA: TGTGCCAGCAGCTTAGGAGGCTATGGCTACACCTTC
D: NA
size: NA
V: TRBV6-5
J: TRBJ1-2

CDR3: CSVETANYGYTF
DNA: TGCAGCGTTGAAACAGCTAACTATGGCTACACCTTC
D: NA
size: NA
V: TRBV29-1
J: TRBJ1-2

CDR3: CASSQSDRGAFF
DNA: TGTGCCAGCAGCCAATCGGACAGGGGAGCTTTCTTT
D: TRBD1
size: NA
V: TRBV7-9
J: TRBJ1-1

CDR3: CASSLTGATGELFF
DNA: TGTGCCAGTAGTCTGACAGGGGCCACCGGGGAGCTGTTTTTT
D: TRBD1
size: NA
V: TRBV19
J: TRBJ2-2

CDR3: CASSAGRLGYTF
DNA: TGTGCCAGCAGTGCGGGGAGGCTAGGCTACACCTTC
D: NA
size: NA
V: TRBV6-5
J: TRBJ1-2

CDR3: CASSLQGSYGYTF
DNA: TGTGCCAGCAGTTTACAGGGAAGCTATGGCTACACCTTC
D: NA
size: NA
V: TRBV28
J: TRBJ1-2

CDR3: CASSPGGQETQYF
DNA: TGCGCCAGCAGCCCCGGGGGCCAAGAGACCCAGTACTTC
D: NA
size: NA
V: TRBV5-1
J: TRBJ2-5

CDR3: CATRTTAGDTEAFF
DNA: TGTGCCACCAGGACCACCGCAGGGGACACTGAAGCTTTCTTT
D: NA
size: NA
V: TRBV15
J: TRBJ1-1

CDR3: CATTGGSYEQYF
DNA: TGTGCCACAACAGGGGGCTCCTACGAGCAGTACTTC
D: TRBD1
size: NA
V: TRBV10-3
J: TRBJ2-7

CDR3: CAWSEGGGGQSSYEQYF
DNA: TGTGCCTGGAGTGAGGGTGGAGGAGGTCAAAGCTCCTACGAGCAGTACTTC
D: NA
size: NA
V: TRBV30
J: TRBJ2-7

CDR3: CASSQDPDSLEAFF
DNA: TGCGCCAGCAGCCAAGATCCTGACAGCCTTGAAGCTTTCTTT
D: NA
size: NA
V: TRBV4-3
J: TRBJ1-1

CDR3: CASSPGASGSYEQYF
DNA: TGTGCCAGCAGCCCGGGGGCTAGCGGGAGCTACGAGCAGTACTTC
D: TRBD2
size: NA
V: TRBV5-4
J: TRBJ2-7